The text below deals with one T cell receptor beta chain. The antigen remains unidentified. The data derive from a study of Tregs in tolerant kidney transplant recipients. Overall study findings and caveats: Biological reproducibility was not directly addressed, but technical replication error appeared minimal.

Germline values: CDR1 LNHNV, CDR2 YYDKDF (reference sequence). The J segment lost 4 bases and the V segment lost 3 bases, leaving 0 bases of the junction unmatched. The CDR3 sequence is 13 residues long. Clones were sequenced by immunoSEQ multiplex PCR, and TCRdb holds only the in-frame ones, with some missing. The sample holds around 20,000 clones, roughly 80% seen once. Material for sequencing was Tregs from blood. The origin of this receptor is a human donor in good health. This chain uses TRBV15 with TRBJ2-7, with 10 bases lining up with TRBD1. CDR3 nucleotides: TGTGCCACCAGCAGGGACAGGGGGTACGAGCAGTACTTC. It translates to CATSRDRGYEQYF.